This T cell receptor (beta chain) appears in the sequencing data of a study of Ad26.COV2.S vaccination and SARS-CoV-2 variants. General study results and limits: Recipients of vaccine and of placebo showed similar breadth of their non-spike TCR repertoires. TCR breadth and depth estimates may have understated total T cell responses.

The protocol was immunoSEQ multiplex PCR, while the TCRdb copy is restricted to in-frame clones and leaves out a portion. Among 300,000 to 450,000 clones, 92% were seen once, and the ten largest hold 3% to 4%. Trimming at V came to 0 bases and at J to 12 bases, leaving 6 bases not matched to a gene. The CDR3 loop spans 13 amino acids. In the case of this clone: No antigen is known for it.

This receptor was taken from a human donor who had recovered from COVID-19. V gene TRBV5-3 combines with J gene TRBJ2-1, with 7 bases that match TRBD2. TRBV5-3 is flagged as an ORF with uncertain function. Sequencing was performed on peripheral blood, taken after recovery from COVID-19. The CDR3 here is CARSLGTSGMQFF. The DNA for the CDR3 is TGTGCCAGAAGCTTGGGGACTAGTGGGATGCAGTTCTTC.